This T cell receptor (beta chain) stems from a study of blood T cell repertoires in COVID-19. Study overall: The samples span acute and convalescent COVID-19 from the United States, Italy and Spain.

The table lists this clone with a count of one. Original data processing: Using reference gene primer amplification, nucleated cell counts were estimated. Assay used: immunoSEQ multiplex PCR; TCRdb lists only in-frame clones, some missing. V, J and clone size were drawn from that table, and D and trimming were deduced from the DNA. The table includes some 140,000 clones, about 78% detected once. The clonotype originates from a man in his 60s who had recovered from COVID-19. What was sequenced was peripheral blood.

CDR3 sequence reads: CASTTRLQGANEQFF. The CDR3 DNA sequence: TGTGCCAGTACTACGAGGCTACAGGGGGCCAATGAGCAGTTCTTC. The genes are TRBV19 and TRBJ2-1; TRBD1 agrees at 9 bases. The CDR3 consists of 15 residues. Germline CDR1 and CDR2: LNHDA and SQIVND (reference sequence). After removal of 7 bases from V and 6 bases from J, the junction contained 10 bases not matched to a gene.